Listed here is a single TCR beta chain. The data are from a study of T cell changes during pregnancy in multiple sclerosis. Germline loops: CDR1 SGHRS, CDR2 YFSETQ. Deletions cut 0 bases from V and 4 bases from J, with 16 bases between. The CDR3 is 17 residues long. This table comes from immunoSEQ multiplex PCR, and its TCRdb copy is limited to in-frame clones, with some not included. The profile shows about 74,000 clones, approximately 91% of them singletons. The J gene is TRBJ2-2, the V gene TRBV5-1, with D possibly TRBD2 on 6 matching bases. This TCR came from a female donor with multiple sclerosis, enrolled in a pregnancy study. Sequencing used peripheral blood, obtained in the third trimester of pregnancy. The CDR3 DNA is TGCGCCAGCAGCTTGGCCTTCGGGGGTGCCACCACCGGGGAGCTGTTTTTT. Residues: CASSLAFGGATTGELFF.